A single sample is the source of the 25 T cell receptor beta chains below, sequenced in a study of control samples from healthy donors and cancer patients. Assay: immunoSEQ multiplex PCR; the TCRdb copy retains only in-frame clones and omits some. The sample yields 150,000 to 200,000 clones, about 93% seen once. The sample consisted of blood. These receptors were collected from a woman aged 60-75 years in good health.

This chain joins TRBV7-2 and TRBJ2-1, with unresolved D. This CDR3 is 11 amino acids long. V was shortened by 6 bases and J by 13 bases, with 13 bases between the two germline ends. Germline CDR1 and CDR2: SGHTA and FQGNSA. The CDR3 nucleotides are TGTGCCAGCAGTTATAATTCCTTCCAGTTCTTC. Translated, it gives CASSYNSFQFF.

The chain recombines TRBV6-6 with TRBJ2-7; the D is unclear. Trimming pared 6 bases from V and 0 bases from J, leaving 6 bases between. Looked up from germline, CDR1 is MNHNY and CDR2 is SVGAGI (reference sequence). There are 12 residues in the CDR3. Here the CDR3 DNA reads TGTGCCAGCAGCCCTAGCTCCTACGAGCAGTACTTC. Amino acid sequence: CASSPSSYEQYF.

The sample holds one count of this clone. The genes are TRBV11-2 and TRBJ1-1, with 8 nucleotides matching TRBD1. Germline V CDR1 and CDR2: SGHAT, FQNNGV. The CDR3 extends over 14 amino acids. The V gene end was trimmed by 0 bases and the J gene end by 8 bases; junction bases not matched to a gene: 5. CDR3 nucleotides: TGTGCCAGCAGCTTAGATCAGGGGACAGGCGAAGCTTTCTTT. As protein: CASSLDQGTGEAFF.

This clone was counted a single time. V and J are TRBV2 and TRBJ2-7; 8 bases align to TRBD1. J gave up 2 bases and V 6 bases, and 9 bases lay outside the gene matches. Germline CDR1 reads SNHLY; CDR2 reads FYNNEI. CDR3 length: 15 amino acids. CDR3 sequence (DNA): TGTGCCAGCAGCCGGGACCCGGGACAGGCCTACGAGCAGTACTTC. Amino acids: CASSRDPGQAYEQYF.

This chain links TRBV5-4 with TRBJ2-2; 9 bases are a match to TRBD1. CDR1 is SGHNT and CDR2 is YYREEE in the germline V gene (reference sequence). The junction had 4 bases not matched to a gene; V was cut back by 4 bases and J by 3 bases. The CDR3 contains 15 residues. For the CDR3, the DNA is TGTGCCAGCAGCCCCGGACAGGGGTACACCGGGGAGCTGTTTTTT. This translates into CASSPGQGYTGELFF.

This chain uses TRBV18 with TRBJ1-4; 9 positions agree with TRBD1. The CDR3 length is 17 residues. V lost 1 base to trimming and J lost 0 bases; unmatched junction nucleotides: 3. Germline CDR1 reads KGHSH; CDR2 reads LQKENI. This CDR3 is CASSPRGQGTTNEKLFF. The CDR3 DNA is TGTGCCAGCTCACCACGGGGACAGGGCACAACTAATGAAAAACTGTTTTTT.

This rearrangement joins TRBV12-5 to TRBJ2-1; TRBD2 agrees at 8 bases. V shed 3 bases, J shed 2 bases, and the junction held 3 bases outside the gene matches. This CDR3 spans 15 amino acids. Germline lookup yields CDR1 LGHNT and CDR2 FRNRAP. Here the CDR3 reads CASGLAGGAYNEQFF. CDR3 in DNA: TGTGCTAGTGGTTTAGCCGGGGGGGCCTACAATGAGCAGTTCTTC.

This chain joins TRBV2 and TRBJ2-3; no reliable D call. The CDR3 has 12 residues. In germline, CDR1 is SNHLY, CDR2 FYNNEI. V was clipped by 6 bases and J by 5 bases, with 9 bases between them. CDR3 nucleotide sequence: TGTGCCAGCAGCGTGAGTAGAGATACGCAGTATTTT. This sequence encodes CASSVSRDTQYF. The full variable domain, with the rest looked up from reference TRBV2 and TRBJ2-3, is EPEVTQTPSHQVTQMGQEVILRCVPISNHLYFYWYRQILGQKVEFLVSFYNNEISEKSEIFDDQFSVERPDGSNFTLKIRSTKLEDSAMYFCASSVSRDTQYFGPGTRLTVL.

This chain uses TRBV9 with TRBJ1-6; weak D call: TRBD1 (5 bases). This CDR3 contains 16 residues. Trimming took off 4 bases at V and 5 bases at J, with 16 bases between the two ends. Germline loops: CDR1 SGDLS, CDR2 YYNGEE. The CDR3 loop is CASSPNSGRNNSPLHF. Here the CDR3 DNA reads TGTGCCAGCAGCCCAAACTCGGGACGGAATAATTCACCCCTCCACTTT.

The rearrangement links TRBV21-1 to TRBJ1-2. TRBV21-1 corresponds to a pseudogene. The CDR3 is 12 residues long. The CDR3 DNA is TGTGCCAGCACCCCCCGCGGGTGTGGCTACACCTTC. Its translation: CASTPRGCGYTF.

The V and J genes are TRBV12-3 or TRBV12-4 and TRBJ1-2; no firm D call. The CDR3 has 13 amino acids. Between the trimmed V and J ends, which lost 8 bases and 4 bases, there was a span of 14 bases. The CDR3, as DNA: TGTGCCAGCGTGGAAGCATCCGGCTATGGCTACACCTTC. It is translated as CASVEASGYGYTF.

This clone appeared a few times. The gene calls are TRBV9 and TRBJ1-4, with a weak D call TRBD1 (6 bases). V dropped 1 base and J dropped 3 bases, with 7 bases sitting between them. The germline CDR1 and CDR2 sequences are SGDLS and YYNGEE. The CDR3 is made up of 14 amino acids. The DNA for the CDR3 is TGTGCCAGCAGCGTATGGACAGCTAATGAAAAACTGTTTTTT. Amino acids: CASSVWTANEKLFF. Variable domain in full (rest from reference TRBV9 and TRBJ1-4): DSGVTQTPKHLITATGQRVTLRCSPRSGDLSVYWYQQSLDQGLQFLIQYYNGEERAKGNILERFSAQQFPDLHSELNLSSLELGDSALYFCASSVWTANEKLFFGSGTQLSVL.

The chain uses TRBV6-6 and TRBJ2-3, with 9 nucleotides matching TRBD2. The CDR3 sequence is 17 residues long. V lost 5 bases to trimming and J lost 8 bases; unmatched junction nucleotides: 17. CDR1 and CDR2 from the germline V gene are MNHNY and SVGAGI (reference sequence). The CDR3 coding sequence is TGTGCCAGCAGTCGGGATAGCGGGGGAAGTTCGAGGGGTACGCAGTATTTT. Protein: CASSRDSGGSSRGTQYF.

The CDR3 sequence: CASSEGRGNTEAFF. CDR3 nucleotides: TGTGCCAGCAGTGAAGGCAGGGGTAACACTGAAGCTTTCTTT. The V gene is TRBV6-1, the J gene TRBJ1-1, with D perhaps TRBD1 (6 bases). CDR1 and CDR2 (germline): MNHNS, SASEGT. Trimming removed 1 base at V and 2 bases at J, with 8 bases between. CDR3 length: 14 amino acids.

This rearrangement joins TRBV18 to TRBJ2-7; D possibly corresponds to TRBD2 (6 bases). Germline V gene data show CDR1 as KGHSH and CDR2 as LQKENI. The CDR3 runs to 15 residues. Trimming took off 1 base at V and 3 bases at J, with 13 bases between the two ends. CDR3 in DNA: TGTGCCAGCTCACCACGAGGGTTGGGACTCTACGAGCAGTACTTC. As protein: CASSPRGLGLYEQYF.

Here the CDR3 DNA reads TGTGCCAGCAGTTACCATGCCCAGAGGGATCAGCCCCAGCATTTT. Its protein product is CASSYHAQRDQPQHF. V and J are TRBV6-6 and TRBJ1-5, with D uncertain. The length of the CDR3 is 15 residues. CDR1 and CDR2 (germline): MNHNY, SVGAGI (reference sequence). V shed 2 bases and J shed 5 bases, with 13 bases lying between them.

The chain couples TRBV5-6 to TRBJ1-2; D is undetermined. The V gene lost 0 bases and the J gene lost 6 bases, with 12 bases spanning the gap. The germline V gene encodes CDR1 SGHDT and CDR2 YYEEEE. The CDR3 is 14 amino acids. The DNA for the CDR3 is TGTGCCAGCAGCTTGGCTGGAGGGTTGGATGGCTACACCTTC. Its translation is CASSLAGGLDGYTF.

This chain connects TRBV7-8 to TRBJ1-4; TRBD1 matches at 8 bases. V gave up 1 base and J gave up 6 bases; unmatched junction bases: 4. Germline values: CDR1 SGHVS, CDR2 FQNEAQ. The CDR3 is made up of 15 amino acids. The CDR3 spells CASSLVGTGHEKLFF. The CDR3 region has the DNA TGTGCCAGCAGCTTAGTGGGGACAGGCCATGAAAAACTGTTTTTT.

The rearrangement joins TRBV10-3 to TRBJ2-3; TRBD2 is a possible D gene (6 bases). With 8 bases removed from V and 0 bases from J, the gap between germline ends came to 15 bases. The CDR3 contains 15 residues. Germline V gene sequence: CDR1 ENHRY, CDR2 SYGVKD. The CDR3 loop is CAIGGGAVSTDTQYF. The CDR3 bases are TGTGCCATCGGAGGAGGGGCTGTTAGCACAGATACGCAGTATTTT.

The J gene is TRBJ1-5, the V gene TRBV11-2, with D unclear. CDR3 length equals 13 residues. With 1 base removed from V and 5 bases from J, the gap between germline ends came to 6 bases. Germline CDR1 and CDR2: SGHAT and FQNNGV. The CDR3 nucleotides are TGTGCCAGCAGCTTAGCATACGATCAGCCCCAGCATTTT. It is translated as CASSLAYDQPQHF. Full variable domain (rest looked up from reference TRBV11-2 and TRBJ1-5): EAGVAQSPRYKIIEKRQSVAFWCNPISGHATLYWYQQILGQGPKLLIQFQNNGVVDDSQLPKDRFSAERLKGVDSTLKIQPAKLEDSAVYLCASSLAYDQPQHFGDGTRLSIL.

The rearrangement uses TRBV5-1 and TRBJ1-1; D is uncertain. The V and J ends lost 4 bases and 1 base respectively, with 11 bases between them. This CDR3 comprises 14 residues. The V gene's germline CDR1 is SGHRS and CDR2 YFSETQ. CDR3 coding DNA: TGCGCCAGCAGCACCCAGTGGTCGAACACTGAAGCTTTCTTT. Its translation: CASSTQWSNTEAFF.

The V and J genes are TRBV19 and TRBJ1-5, with D possibly matching TRBD1 (5 bases). The V gene lost 5 bases and the J gene lost 1 base, with 15 bases spanning the gap. Per germline, CDR1 LNHDA and CDR2 SQIVND (reference sequence). The CDR3 length is 16 residues. The CDR3 DNA sequence: TGTGCCAGTAGTCTCGGGACGGTTCAGAGCAATCAGCCCCAGCATTTT. Amino acids: CASSLGTVQSNQPQHF.

This rearrangement joins TRBV11-2 to TRBJ2-7; 8 nucleotides agree with TRBD1. The J segment lost 4 bases and the V segment lost 6 bases, leaving 11 bases of the junction unmatched. This CDR3 is built from 15 residues. Germline CDR1 is SGHAT and CDR2 is FQNNGV. CDR3 residues: CASSKLTGALYEQYF. Written as DNA, the CDR3 is TGTGCCAGCAGTAAGTTGACAGGGGCCCTGTACGAGCAGTACTTC.

The chain carries TRBV5-6 and TRBJ1-4, with D unclear. The CDR3 extends over 14 amino acids. Germline V gene data show CDR1 as SGHDT and CDR2 as YYEEEE. The ends were cut back, 0 bases at V and 3 bases at J, with 6 bases in the middle. DNA for the CDR3: TGTGCCAGCAGCTTGGGGGGAGCTAATGAAAAACTGTTTTTT. It translates to CASSLGGANEKLFF.

V gene TRBV10-1 combines with J gene TRBJ1-1; TRBD1 might be the D (6 bases). CDR1 WNHNN and CDR2 SYGVQD come from the germline V gene (reference sequence). V lost 3 bases to trimming and J lost 3 bases, with 8 bases between them. CDR3 size: 13 residues. Written as DNA, the CDR3 is TGCGCCAGCAGTGATAAGGGGGACACTGAAGCTTTCTTT. Its protein product is CASSDKGDTEAFF.